This passage covers 23 T cell receptor beta chains from one sample sequenced in a study of OX40 agonist ivuxolimab in advanced cancers. Using immunoSEQ multiplex PCR, the repertoire was profiled, and TCRdb retains in-frame clones only, with some absent. The sample includes 50,000 to 85,000 clones, roughly 87% of them seen just once. Sequences were derived from CD4+ or CD8+ T cells sorted from blood, sampled in a trial of the OX40 agonist ivuxolimab. The source of these receptors is an adult with an advanced solid tumor such as melanoma, head and neck, liver or kidney cancer.

The chain uses TRBV6-4 and TRBJ1-6, with D maybe TRBD1 (5 bases). The V end lost 8 bases, the J end lost 6 bases, and 11 bases lay between the germline ends. Germline-derived CDR1 and CDR2 are MRHNA and SNTAGT. The CDR3 totals 13 residues. The CDR3 DNA sequence: TGTGCCAGCGGGACGGGGTCTAATTCACCCCTCCACTTT. Translated: CASGTGSNSPLHF.

The V and J genes are TRBV11-2 and TRBJ2-7; D gene uncertain. CDR3 length: 13 residues. Trimming took off 2 bases at V and 2 bases at J, with 7 bases between the two ends. CDR1 and CDR2 (germline): SGHAT, FQNNGV. The CDR3 DNA follows: TGTGCCAGCAGCTTATCTGGACCCTACGAGCAGTACTTC. It encodes CASSLSGPYEQYF.

The count of this clone is one. The chain carries TRBV7-8 and TRBJ2-2, with D tentatively TRBD2 (7 bases). CDR3 length equals 14 residues. V dropped 3 bases and J dropped 8 bases, with 13 bases sitting between them. Germline lookup yields CDR1 SGHVS and CDR2 FQNEAQ. The CDR3 sequence: CASSFSGGQGELFF. The CDR3, as DNA: TGTGCCAGCAGCTTCTCCGGGGGGCAAGGGGAGCTGTTTTTT.

The chain joins TRBV14 to TRBJ2-1; TRBD1 matches at 8 bases. V shed 3 bases, J shed 7 bases, and the junction held 14 bases outside the gene matches. The CDR3 has 17 amino acids. In germline, CDR1 is SGHDN, CDR2 FVKESK. Here the CDR3 reads CASSHKPSRGHWNEQFF. As DNA, the CDR3 is TGTGCCAGCAGCCACAAACCGAGCAGGGGGCATTGGAATGAGCAGTTCTTC.

The chain carries TRBV27 and TRBJ2-1; 8 nucleotides line up with TRBD1. The CDR3 is 16 residues long. In germline, CDR1 is MNHEY, CDR2 SMNVEV (reference sequence). Trimming at V came to 7 bases and at J to 0 bases, leaving 8 bases not matched to a gene. CDR3 DNA sequence: TGTGCCAGCAAGGGCAGGGGGCCGAGCTCCTACAATGAGCAGTTCTTC. Its protein product is CASKGRGPSSYNEQFF.

The V call is TRBV5-4, the J call TRBJ2-5; D remains unclear. CDR3 length: 14 residues. The V end was cut by 4 bases, the J end by 5 bases, with 15 bases between. Germline V gives CDR1 SGHNT, CDR2 YYREEE (reference sequence). The CDR3 nucleotides read TGTGCCAGCAGCGTATATCTAGAGTTCGAGACCCAGTACTTC. Amino acid sequence: CASSVYLEFETQYF.

This clone was recorded a few times. The chain combines TRBV7-8 with TRBJ2-7; TRBD1 matches 7 bases. The CDR3 totals 16 residues. The V segment lost 2 bases and the J segment 3 bases; nucleotides outside the gene matches: 10. Germline V CDR1 and CDR2: SGHVS, FQNEAQ. CDR3 sequence reads: CASSLSLVGQNYEQYF. CDR3 sequence (DNA): TGTGCCAGCAGCTTATCGCTGGTGGGACAGAACTACGAGCAGTACTTC.

The rearrangement links TRBV6-1 to TRBJ2-1; unclear D gene. Germline CDR1 and CDR2: MNHNS and SASEGT. The CDR3 is 16 amino acids. Trimming took off 8 bases at V and 6 bases at J, with 23 bases between the two ends. Here the CDR3 DNA reads TGTGCCAGCGGTGGAAGGGTAAGGCTAATTTTCAATGAGCAGTTCTTC. Translated, it gives CASGGRVRLIFNEQFF.

The rearrangement links TRBV6-6 to TRBJ1-2; 8 nucleotides match TRBD1. The CDR3 length is 12 residues. Trimming cost V 4 bases and J 6 bases; bases outside gene matches: 1. Germline V gene sequence: CDR1 MNHNY, CDR2 SVGAGI (reference sequence). As DNA, the CDR3 is TGTGCCAGCAGTTCGACAGGGGATGGCTACACCTTC. Amino acids: CASSSTGDGYTF.

The chain links TRBV27 to TRBJ2-3; TRBD1 agrees at 7 bases. The length of the CDR3 is 14 residues. V lost 9 bases to trimming and J lost 2 bases; unmatched junction nucleotides: 8. Germline V gene data show CDR1 as MNHEY and CDR2 as SMNVEV (reference sequence). CDR3 region: CASGTAAITDTQYF. For the CDR3, the DNA is TGTGCCAGTGGGACAGCGGCAATCACAGATACGCAGTATTTT.

The chain carries TRBV30 and TRBJ2-3; possible D gene TRBD1, 6 bases. CDR1 is GTSNPN and CDR2 is SVGIG in the germline V gene (reference sequence). Trimming shortened V by 5 bases and J by 1 base, and 19 bases separated the two germline ends. This CDR3 has 16 amino acids. The CDR3 sequence: CAWSIGGAKGTDTQYF. For the CDR3, the DNA is TGTGCCTGGTCTATAGGGGGAGCGAAGGGCACAGATACGCAGTATTTT. The full variable domain, with the rest looked up from reference TRBV30 and TRBJ2-3, is SQTIHQWPATLVQPVGSPLSLECTVEGTSNPNLYWYRQAAGRGLQLLFYSVGIGQISSEVPQNLSASRPQDRQFILSSKKLLLSDSGFYLCAWSIGGAKGTDTQYFGPGTRLTVL.

A single count supports this clone. The chain combines TRBV11-1 with TRBJ2-6; D tentatively fits TRBD1 or TRBD2 (6 bases each). With 5 bases removed from V and 2 bases from J, the gap between germline ends came to 16 bases. The CDR3 consists of 17 residues. In germline, CDR1 is SGHAT, CDR2 FQDESV (reference sequence). The CDR3 DNA is TGTGCCAGCAGCACAAGGGGGGCGGGGACTGGGGCCAACGTCCTGACTTTC. The encoded protein is CASSTRGAGTGANVLTF.

The chain is built from TRBV7-9 and TRBJ2-5; 12 bases align to TRBD2. The CDR3 consists of 15 residues. J was trimmed by 3 bases and V by 5 bases; bases with no gene match: 4. Germline CDR1 SEHNR, CDR2 FQNEAQ (reference sequence). CDR3 region: CASSHGLAGKETQYF. The CDR3 bases are TGTGCCAGCAGCCATGGACTAGCGGGAAAAGAGACCCAGTACTTC.

This chain uses TRBV5-1 with TRBJ2-4, with 7 bases matching TRBD2. Trimming removed 3 bases from V and 6 bases from J; junction bases left unmatched: 0. The germline CDR1 and CDR2 sequences are SGHRS and YFSETQ. CDR3 length: 12 amino acids. The CDR3 DNA reads TGCGCCAGCAGCTCGGGAGGAAACATTCAGTACTTC. Amino acid sequence: CASSSGGNIQYF.

This chain joins TRBV7-2 and TRBJ1-1; D uncertain. V was clipped by 3 bases and J by 0 bases, with 11 bases between them. This CDR3 has 15 residues. Looked up from germline, CDR1 is SGHTA and CDR2 is FQGNSA. This chain's CDR3 is CASSFLGLMNTEAFF. CDR3 DNA sequence: TGTGCCAGCAGCTTCCTGGGTCTGATGAACACTGAAGCTTTCTTT.

The chain combines TRBV6-5 with TRBJ2-4; D is unclear. Germline values: CDR1 MNHEY, CDR2 SVGAGI. The CDR3 contains 14 residues. V lost 5 bases and J 5 bases, leaving 13 bases between the germline ends. CDR3 residues: CASSRASPQNIQYF. The CDR3 DNA reads as TGTGCCAGCAGTAGGGCTTCACCCCAAAACATTCAGTACTTC.

The J gene is TRBJ2-3, the V gene TRBV7-9; D remains unclear. Trimming pared 0 bases from V and 0 bases from J, leaving 4 bases between. The CDR3 is 14 amino acids. From germline, CDR1 is SEHNR and CDR2 FQNEAQ (reference sequence). The DNA of the CDR3 is TGTGCCAGCAGCTTAGCCCCCAGCACAGATACGCAGTATTTT. This codes for CASSLAPSTDTQYF.

The chain couples TRBV18 to TRBJ1-1; tentative D call: TRBD1 (6 bases). The CDR3 length is 14 residues. V was clipped by 1 base and J by 6 bases, with 12 bases between them. Germline CDR1 KGHSH, CDR2 LQKENI. The CDR3 sequence is CASSPRGRAPEAFF. CDR3 in DNA: TGTGCCAGCTCACCACGGGGGCGCGCCCCTGAAGCTTTCTTT.

This clone is deemed medium-sized. The chain combines TRBV2 with TRBJ1-5, with a weak D call TRBD1 (5 bases). Germline V CDR1 and CDR2: SNHLY, FYNNEI. The CDR3 runs 18 residues. Trimming took 1 base from V and 3 from J, leaving 19 bases between them. The DNA of the CDR3 is TGTGCCAGCAGTGAAGGGGGTGGTAGGAGACAGAACAATCAGCCCCAGCATTTT. Translation gives CASSEGGGRRQNNQPQHF.

CDR3 nucleotide sequence: TGTGCCAGCAGATCTACGACGGCCTACGAGCAGTACTTC. This codes for CASRSTTAYEQYF. The J gene is TRBJ2-7, the V gene TRBV7-2, with unresolved D. Trimming removed 6 bases at V and 2 bases at J, with 11 bases between. Germline-derived CDR1 and CDR2 are SGHTA and FQGNSA. This CDR3 contains 13 residues.

V gene TRBV27 combines with J gene TRBJ2-1, with D possibly matching TRBD1 (6 bases). V was pared by 1 base and J by 7 bases, with 14 bases between. Germline CDR1 MNHEY, CDR2 SMNVEV (reference sequence). The length of the CDR3 is 15 residues. The CDR3 DNA is TGTGCCAGCAGTTTATTTGGTCCAGGGGTTAATGAGCAGTTCTTC. Amino acids: CASSLFGPGVNEQFF.

The rearrangement uses TRBV29-1 and TRBJ2-7, with no clear D. CDR1 and CDR2 from the germline V gene are SQVTM and ANQGSEA. V was pared by 1 base and J by 7 bases, with 20 bases between. The CDR3 loop spans 15 amino acids. The CDR3 loop reads CSVEVMAGPLREQYF. The CDR3 DNA sequence: TGCAGCGTTGAAGTGATGGCAGGACCGTTGCGGGAGCAGTACTTC.

This chain joins TRBV29-1 and TRBJ2-3; 8 bases agree with TRBD2. Germline V gene lookup returns CDR1 SQVTM and CDR2 ANQGSEA. The V segment lost 7 bases and the J segment 4 bases; nucleotides outside the gene matches: 13. The CDR3 has 15 residues. The DNA for the CDR3 is TGCAGCGGGGTGATCCGAGCGGGAGTCCCAGATACGCAGTATTTT. This sequence encodes CSGVIRAGVPDTQYF.